This paragraph covers one TCR beta chain sequence. These data are taken from a study of blood T cell repertoires in COVID-19. Background on the study: Specimens from acute and convalescent COVID-19 originated in the United States, Italy and Spain. Nucleic acid was either cDNA or gDNA, and it came from T cells, B-cell-depleted T cells, or PBMCs.

This CDR3 has 16 residues. CDR1 is PRHDT and CDR2 is FYEKMQ in the germline V gene (reference sequence). V lost 0 bases and J lost 10; bases outside the gene matches: 8. Under the authors' procedure: Amplification from reference gene primers served as the basis for estimated nucleated cell counts. This table comes from immunoSEQ multiplex PCR, and its TCRdb copy is limited to in-frame clones, with some not included. The V and J calls and clone size come from that table; D and trimming were worked out from the DNA. The data hold some 160,000 clones, with under 85% observed a single time. The clonotype comes from a man between 45 and 60 years old with active or convalescent COVID-19. The sequenced material came from peripheral blood. This chain connects TRBV13 to TRBJ2-1; 11 bases are a match to TRBD2. The CDR3 coding sequence is TGTGCCAGCAGCTTAGGCGTAGCGGGAGGGATCGGGGAGCAGTTCTTC. It is translated as CASSLGVAGGIGEQFF.